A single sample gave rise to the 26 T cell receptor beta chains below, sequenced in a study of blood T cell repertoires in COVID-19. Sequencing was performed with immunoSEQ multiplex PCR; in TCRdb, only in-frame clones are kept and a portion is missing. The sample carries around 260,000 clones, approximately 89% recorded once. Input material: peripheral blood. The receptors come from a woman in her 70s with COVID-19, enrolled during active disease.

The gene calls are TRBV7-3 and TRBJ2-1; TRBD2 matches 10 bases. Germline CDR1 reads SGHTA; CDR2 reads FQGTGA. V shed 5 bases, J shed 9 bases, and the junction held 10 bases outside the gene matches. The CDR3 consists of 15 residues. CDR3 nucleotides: TGTGCCAGCAGCCCTGGACTAGCGGAGTCTGGTGAGCAGTTCTTC. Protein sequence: CASSPGLAESGEQFF.

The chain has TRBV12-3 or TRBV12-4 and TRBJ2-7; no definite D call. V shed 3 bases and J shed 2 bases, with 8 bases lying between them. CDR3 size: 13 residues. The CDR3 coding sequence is TGTGCCAGCAGTTTCAACAGAGCCTACGAGCAGTACTTC. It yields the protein CASSFNRAYEQYF.

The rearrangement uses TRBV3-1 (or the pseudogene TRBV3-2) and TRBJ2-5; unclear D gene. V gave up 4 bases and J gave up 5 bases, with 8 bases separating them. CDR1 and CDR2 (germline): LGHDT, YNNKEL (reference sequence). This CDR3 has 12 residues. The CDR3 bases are TGTGCCAGCAGCCGCATGAGGGAGACCCAGTACTTC. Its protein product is CASSRMRETQYF.

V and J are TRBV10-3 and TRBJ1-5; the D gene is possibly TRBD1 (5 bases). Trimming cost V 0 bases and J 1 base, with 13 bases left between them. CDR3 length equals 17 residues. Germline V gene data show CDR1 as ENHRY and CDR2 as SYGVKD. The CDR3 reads CAISESQGRASNQPQHF. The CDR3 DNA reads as TGTGCCATCAGTGAGTCCCAGGGTAGAGCGAGCAATCAGCCCCAGCATTTT.

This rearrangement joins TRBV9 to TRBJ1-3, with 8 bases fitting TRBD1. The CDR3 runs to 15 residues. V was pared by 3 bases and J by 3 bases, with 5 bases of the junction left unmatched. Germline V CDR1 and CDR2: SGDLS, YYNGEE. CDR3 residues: CASSATTGDGNTIYF. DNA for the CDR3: TGTGCCAGCAGCGCCACGACAGGGGATGGAAACACCATATATTTT.

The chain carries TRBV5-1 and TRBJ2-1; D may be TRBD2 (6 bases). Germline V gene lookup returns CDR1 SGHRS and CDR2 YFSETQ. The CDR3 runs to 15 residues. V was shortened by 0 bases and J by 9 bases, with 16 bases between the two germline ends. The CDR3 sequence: CASSLAYRERSEQFF. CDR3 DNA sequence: TGCGCCAGCAGCTTGGCCTATCGGGAGCGAAGTGAGCAGTTCTTC.

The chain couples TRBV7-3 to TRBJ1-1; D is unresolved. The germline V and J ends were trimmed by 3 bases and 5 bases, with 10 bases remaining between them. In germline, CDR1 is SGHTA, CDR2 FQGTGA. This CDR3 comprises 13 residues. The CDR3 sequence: CASSFGGWTEAFF. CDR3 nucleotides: TGTGCCAGCAGCTTCGGAGGTTGGACTGAAGCTTTCTTT.

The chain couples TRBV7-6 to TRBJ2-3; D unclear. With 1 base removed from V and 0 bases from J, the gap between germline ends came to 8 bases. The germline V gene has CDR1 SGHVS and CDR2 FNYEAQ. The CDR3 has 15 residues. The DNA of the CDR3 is TGTGCCAGCAGCTTAGTCCCCCAGAGCACAGATACGCAGTATTTT. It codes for CASSLVPQSTDTQYF.

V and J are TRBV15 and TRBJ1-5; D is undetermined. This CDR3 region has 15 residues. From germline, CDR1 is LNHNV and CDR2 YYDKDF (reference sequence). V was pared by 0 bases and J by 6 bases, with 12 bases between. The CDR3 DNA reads TGTGCCACCAGCAGAGACGGGGTCCCCGGTCAGCCCCAGCATTTT. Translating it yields CATSRDGVPGQPQHF.

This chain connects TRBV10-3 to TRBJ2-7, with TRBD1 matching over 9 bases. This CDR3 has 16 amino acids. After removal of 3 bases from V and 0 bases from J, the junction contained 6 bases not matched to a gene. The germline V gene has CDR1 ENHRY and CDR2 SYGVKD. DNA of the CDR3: TGTGCCATCAGTGACTGGGGACAGGGCTCCTCCTACGAGCAGTACTTC. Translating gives CAISDWGQGSSYEQYF.

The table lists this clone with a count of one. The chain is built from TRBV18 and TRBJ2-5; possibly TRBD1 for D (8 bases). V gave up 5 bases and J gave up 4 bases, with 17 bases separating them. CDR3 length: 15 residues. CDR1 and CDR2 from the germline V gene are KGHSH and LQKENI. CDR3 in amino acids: CASSTRTGRGETQYF. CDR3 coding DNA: TGTGCCAGCTCAACGCGGACAGGGAGGGGAGAGACCCAGTACTTC. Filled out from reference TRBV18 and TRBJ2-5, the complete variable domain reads NAGVMQNPRHLVRRRGQEARLRCSPMKGHSHVYWYRQLPEEGLKFMVYLQKENIIDESGMPKERFSAEFPKEGPSILRIQQVVRGDSAAYFCASSTRTGRGETQYFGPGTRLLVL.

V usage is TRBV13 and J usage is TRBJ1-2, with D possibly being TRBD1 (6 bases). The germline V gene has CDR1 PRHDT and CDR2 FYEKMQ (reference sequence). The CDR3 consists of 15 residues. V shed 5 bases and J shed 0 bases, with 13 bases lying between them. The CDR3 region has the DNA TGTGCCAGCAGCACAGACGGGACATCTAACTATGGCTACACCTTC. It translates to CASSTDGTSNYGYTF.

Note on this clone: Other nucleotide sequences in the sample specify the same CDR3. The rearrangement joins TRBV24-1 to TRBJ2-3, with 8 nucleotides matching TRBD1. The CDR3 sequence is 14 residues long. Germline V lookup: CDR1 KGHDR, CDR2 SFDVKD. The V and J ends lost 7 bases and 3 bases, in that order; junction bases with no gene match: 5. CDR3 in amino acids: CATSDRGRTDTQYF. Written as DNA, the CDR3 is TGTGCCACCAGCGACAGGGGTAGAACAGATACGCAGTATTTT.

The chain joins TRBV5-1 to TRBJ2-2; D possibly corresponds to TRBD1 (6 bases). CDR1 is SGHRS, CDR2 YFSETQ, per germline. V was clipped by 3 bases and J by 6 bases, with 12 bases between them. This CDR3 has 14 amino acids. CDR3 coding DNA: TGCGCCAGCAGCTCGGACAGCACGGCCGGGGAGCTGTTTTTT. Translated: CASSSDSTAGELFF.

The CDR3 bases are TGCGCCAGCAGCTTCTTGCCTGACAGGGGAGGAAATACGCAGTATTTT. It is translated as CASSFLPDRGGNTQYF. The V and J genes are TRBV5-1 and TRBJ2-3; 8 nucleotides line up with TRBD1. CDR1 is SGHRS, CDR2 YFSETQ, per germline. The CDR3 is 16 amino acids. The V and J ends lost 2 bases and 7 bases, in that order; junction bases with no gene match: 12.

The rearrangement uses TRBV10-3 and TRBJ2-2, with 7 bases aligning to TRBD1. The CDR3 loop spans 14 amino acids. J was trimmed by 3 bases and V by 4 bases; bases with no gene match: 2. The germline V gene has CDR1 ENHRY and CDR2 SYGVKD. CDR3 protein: CAISAGQDTGELFF. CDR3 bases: TGTGCCATCAGTGCAGGACAGGACACCGGGGAGCTGTTTTTT.

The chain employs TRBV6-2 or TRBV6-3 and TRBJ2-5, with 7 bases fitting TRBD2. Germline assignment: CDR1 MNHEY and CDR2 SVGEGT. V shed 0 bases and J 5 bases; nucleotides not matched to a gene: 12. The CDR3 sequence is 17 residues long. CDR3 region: CASSYSPKAGSRETQYF. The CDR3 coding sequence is TGTGCCAGCAGTTACTCTCCCAAAGCGGGAAGTCGCGAGACCCAGTACTTC.

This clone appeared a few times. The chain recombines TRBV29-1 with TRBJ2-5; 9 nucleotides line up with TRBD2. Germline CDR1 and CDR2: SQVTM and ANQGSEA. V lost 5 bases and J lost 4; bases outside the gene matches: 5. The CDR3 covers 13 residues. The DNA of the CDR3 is TGCAGCGTTTTCGGACTAGCGCGAGAGACCCAGTACTTC. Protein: CSVFGLARETQYF.

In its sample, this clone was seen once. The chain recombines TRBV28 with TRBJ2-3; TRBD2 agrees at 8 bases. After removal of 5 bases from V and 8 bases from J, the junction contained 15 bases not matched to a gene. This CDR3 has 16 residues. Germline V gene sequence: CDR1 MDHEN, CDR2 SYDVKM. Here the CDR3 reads CASSLLHSGSVVTQYF. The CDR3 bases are TGTGCCAGCAGTCTCCTCCACAGCGGGAGTGTAGTTACGCAGTATTTT. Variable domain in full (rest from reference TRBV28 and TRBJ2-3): DVKVTQSSRYLVKRTGEKVFLECVQDMDHENMFWYRQDPGLGLRLIYFSYDVKMKEKGDIPEGYSVSREKKERFSLILESASTNQTSMYLCASSLLHSGSVVTQYFGPGTRLTVL.

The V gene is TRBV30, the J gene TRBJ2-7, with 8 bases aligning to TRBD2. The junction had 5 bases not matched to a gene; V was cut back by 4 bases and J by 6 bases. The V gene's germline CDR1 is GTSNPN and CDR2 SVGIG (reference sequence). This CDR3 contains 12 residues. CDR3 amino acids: CAWTSGRGEQYF. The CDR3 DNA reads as TGTGCCTGGACCAGCGGGAGAGGCGAGCAGTACTTC.

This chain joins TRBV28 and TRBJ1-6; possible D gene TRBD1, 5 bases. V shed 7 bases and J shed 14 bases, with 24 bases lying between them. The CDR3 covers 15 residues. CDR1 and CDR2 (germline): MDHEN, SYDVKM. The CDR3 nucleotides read TGTGCCAGCAAACTCGCAGGGACGAAGCGGGGCACCCTCCACTTT. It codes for CASKLAGTKRGTLHF.

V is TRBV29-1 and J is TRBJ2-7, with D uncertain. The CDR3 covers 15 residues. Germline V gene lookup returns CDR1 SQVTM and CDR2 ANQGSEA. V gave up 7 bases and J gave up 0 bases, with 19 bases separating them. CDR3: CSASPRRTDSYEQYF. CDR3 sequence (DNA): TGCAGCGCCTCTCCACGGAGAACGGACTCCTACGAGCAGTACTTC.

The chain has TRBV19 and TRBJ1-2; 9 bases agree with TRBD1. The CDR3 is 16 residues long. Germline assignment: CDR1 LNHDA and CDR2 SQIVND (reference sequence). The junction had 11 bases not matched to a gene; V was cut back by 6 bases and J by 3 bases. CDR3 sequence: CASRKSRWTGDYGYTF. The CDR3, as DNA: TGTGCCAGTAGAAAGTCGAGATGGACAGGGGACTATGGCTACACCTTC.

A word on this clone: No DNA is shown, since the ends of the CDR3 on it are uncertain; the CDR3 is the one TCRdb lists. CDR3 region: CASSLDFAGGAPF. The V gene is TRBV12-3 or TRBV12-4, the J gene TRBJ1-1; TRBD1, the D gene given by the table, was not confirmed from the DNA. The CDR3 length equals 13 residues, ends included.

The chain's CDR3 is CASSPESRQGRGYTF. The CDR3 bases are TGCGCCAGCAGCCCCGAGAGCCGACAGGGCCGGGGCTACACCTTC. The chain is built from TRBV5-1 and TRBJ1-2; TRBD1 agrees at 7 bases. V was pared by 4 bases and J by 8 bases, with 14 bases of the junction left unmatched. This CDR3 contains 15 residues. CDR1 is SGHRS and CDR2 is YFSETQ in the germline V gene.

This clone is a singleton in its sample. CDR3 DNA: TGTGCCACCACCTCCGGCGGAACTGAAGCTTTCTTT. This sequence encodes CATTSGGTEAFF. V usage is TRBV24-1 and J usage is TRBJ1-1; D not resolved. The CDR3 spans 12 residues. CDR1 and CDR2 from the germline V gene are KGHDR and SFDVKD. Trimming took off 8 bases at V and 5 bases at J, with 11 bases between the two ends.